Listed here are 19 T cell receptor beta chains from one sample, sequenced in a study of beta chain features in type 1 diabetes. Expressed TCRB transcripts were sequenced after all isolated RNA was converted to cDNA. Assay: immunoSEQ multiplex PCR; the TCRdb copy retains only in-frame clones and omits some. The sample has about 900,000 clones; roughly a sixth are singletons. The material sequenced was naive CD4+ T cells from blood. The receptor source for this set is a woman aged 18-29 years in good health.

This clone was seen only a few times. One junction end does not reproduce the germline sequence, and a read error may be involved. The chain combines TRBV7-2 with TRBJ2-4; tentatively, D is TRBD2 (6 bases). The germline V gene has CDR1 SGHTA and CDR2 FQGNSA. The CDR3 has 13 amino acids. CDR3 loop: CASSLAHGGPSLF. Written as DNA, the CDR3 is TGTGCCAGCAGCTTAGCGCACGGGGGTCCTTCCCTCTTC.

The chain links TRBV2 to TRBJ1-3, with D tentatively TRBD1 (6 bases). V lost 7 bases to trimming and J lost 1 base, with 11 bases between them. CDR1 is SNHLY, CDR2 FYNNEI, per germline. The CDR3 length is 14 residues. The CDR3 coding sequence is TGTGCCAGCACTCAGGACAGTTCTGGAAACACCATATATTTT. Translated, it gives CASTQDSSGNTIYF.

J is TRBJ1-2 and V is TRBV28; the match to TRBD1 covers 10 bases. CDR3 length equals 13 residues. V shed 11 bases and J 5 bases; nucleotides not matched to a gene: 8. Germline-derived CDR1 and CDR2 are MDHEN and SYDVKM. CDR3 DNA: TGTGCCGTCACGGGACAGGGGATATATGGCTACACCTTC. It codes for CAVTGQGIYGYTF.

This chain links TRBV28 with TRBJ1-2; perhaps TRBD1 as D (5 bases). Trimming stripped 5 bases from V and 8 bases from J, with 12 bases between. The CDR3 sequence is 12 residues long. The germline V gene has CDR1 MDHEN and CDR2 SYDVKM. The chain's CDR3 is CASSLGRVGYTF. CDR3 DNA sequence: TGTGCCAGCAGTCTTGGCAGGGTCGGCTACACCTTC.

In this sample, this clone turned up a few times. Additional DNA sequences in this sample encode the identical CDR3. This chain joins TRBV18 and TRBJ1-1, with D unclear. Trimming shortened V by 0 bases and J by 1 base, and 6 bases separated the two germline ends. Germline-derived CDR1 and CDR2 are KGHSH and LQKENI. The CDR3 spans 14 residues. Here the CDR3 reads CASSPPAGNTEAFF. The CDR3 bases are TGTGCCAGCTCACCACCGGCCGGGAACACTGAAGCTTTCTTT.

This clone turned up a few times. The J gene is TRBJ1-2, the V gene TRBV25-1, with 7 positions matching TRBD1. The CDR3 extends over 15 amino acids. V was clipped by 4 bases and J by 8 bases; unmatched bases: 13. Germline assignment: CDR1 MGHDK and CDR2 SYGVNS. In DNA, the CDR3 is TGTGCCAGCAGTGCTCCCGGGACAGCACCCTCCGGCTACACCTTC. It specifies CASSAPGTAPSGYTF.

V usage is TRBV7-2 and J usage is TRBJ1-1; D remains ambiguous. Germline assignment: CDR1 SGHTA and CDR2 FQGNSA. The length of the CDR3 is 15 residues. V was shortened by 1 base and J by 1 base, with 10 bases between the two germline ends. The CDR3 bases are TGTGCCAGCAGCTTAGGGGGTGGAGCGAACACTGAAGCTTTCTTT. This translates into CASSLGGGANTEAFF. The full variable domain, its missing parts supplied by reference TRBV7-2 and TRBJ1-1, is GAGVSQSPSNKVTEKGKDVELRCDPISGHTALYWYRQSLGQGLEFLIYFQGNSAPDKSGLPSDRFSAERTGGSVSTLTIQRTQQEDSAVYLCASSLGGGANTEAFFGQGTRLTVV.

The sample holds a few counts of this clone. The chain employs TRBV7-9 and TRBJ2-5; the match to TRBD2 covers 8 bases. Unmatched junction bases numbered 1, after V lost 3 bases and J lost 1 base. Germline CDR1 reads SEHNR; CDR2 reads FQNEAQ (reference sequence). This CDR3 spans 14 amino acids. The CDR3 DNA sequence: TGTGCCAGCAGCTTCGGGACTAGCCAAGAGACCCAGTACTTC. Residues: CASSFGTSQETQYF.

This chain's CDR3 is CASSGPGRSAEAFF. DNA for the CDR3: TGTGCCAGCAGTGGTCCGGGCCGGAGCGCTGAAGCTTTCTTT. The rearrangement joins TRBV25-1 to TRBJ1-1, with D hard to call. This CDR3 is built from 14 residues. V shed 4 bases and J shed 6 bases, with 15 bases lying between them. The germline V gene encodes CDR1 MGHDK and CDR2 SYGVNS. Together with reference TRBV25-1 and TRBJ1-1, the CDR3 gives the full variable domain: EADIYQTPRYLVIGTGKKITLECSQTMGHDKMYWYQQDPGMELHLIHYSYGVNSTEKGDLSSESTVSRIRTEHFPLTLESARPSHTSQYLCASSGPGRSAEAFFGQGTRLTVV.

CDR3 DNA: TGTGCCAGCAGCAAAGATGTACTAGCGGGAGGTCCAGATACGCAGTATTTT. Amino acid sequence: CASSKDVLAGGPDTQYF. The chain links TRBV21-1 to TRBJ2-3; the D call of TRBD2 is as the table states it, not checked on the DNA. TRBV21-1 constitutes a pseudogene. This CDR3 region has 17 residues.

DNA of the CDR3: TGTGCCAGCAGAAGGGAGTTCTATAATTCACCCCTCCACTTT. It specifies CASRREFYNSPLHF. The V and J genes are TRBV28 and TRBJ1-6; D is undetermined. The germline gives CDR1 MDHEN, CDR2 SYDVKM. Deletions cut 6 bases from V and 3 bases from J, with 9 bases between. The CDR3 runs to 14 residues.

This clone has a handful of counts. CDR3 DNA sequence: TGTGCCACCAGGAGGGAGGCAGATACGCAGTATTTT. It codes for CATRREADTQYF. The chain combines TRBV15 with TRBJ2-3; the D gene is possibly TRBD2 (6 bases). Trimming shortened V by 6 bases and J by 4 bases, and 8 bases separated the two germline ends. The V gene's germline CDR1 is LNHNV and CDR2 YYDKDF (reference sequence). The CDR3 length is 12 residues. The full variable domain, its missing parts supplied by reference TRBV15 and TRBJ2-3, is DAMVIQNPRYQVTQFGKPVTLSCSQTLNHNVMYWYQQKSSQAPKLLFHYYDKDFNNEADTPDNFQSRRPNTSFCFLDIRSPGLGDTAMYLCATRREADTQYFGPGTRLTVL.

This clone occurred a few times. This rearrangement joins TRBV15 to TRBJ2-1, with D maybe TRBD2 (6 bases). Trimming cost V 2 bases and J 6 bases, with 14 bases left between them. CDR1 and CDR2 from the germline V gene are LNHNV and YYDKDF (reference sequence). The CDR3 loop spans 15 amino acids. CDR3 DNA: TGTGCCACCAGCAGAAGTCGGGAGTCCGGCAATGAGCAGTTCTTC. Protein product: CATSRSRESGNEQFF.

The V gene is TRBV28, the J gene TRBJ1-5; D uncertain. The V gene's germline CDR1 is MDHEN and CDR2 SYDVKM. The CDR3 covers 15 residues. The V end was cut by 2 bases, the J end by 5 bases, with 13 bases between. CDR3 sequence: CASSLSSLNHQPQHF. As DNA, the CDR3 is TGTGCCAGCAGTTTAAGCAGTTTAAACCATCAGCCCCAGCATTTT.

This clone was recorded a few times. The chain combines TRBV7-2 with TRBJ2-1; D gene unclear. The CDR3 sequence is 15 residues long. CDR1 is SGHTA and CDR2 is FQGNSA in the germline V gene. V was trimmed by 5 bases and J by 0 bases, leaving 11 bases between them. The CDR3 here is CASSDTRSSYNEQFF. CDR3 bases: TGTGCCAGCAGCGATACACGTTCCTCCTACAATGAGCAGTTCTTC.

This clone was counted between two and nine times. This CDR3 reads CASSRQGVESNYGYTF. In DNA form, the CDR3 reads TGTGCCAGCAGCCGACAGGGTGTAGAGTCTAACTATGGCTACACCTTC. The chain uses TRBV14 and TRBJ1-2; 7 nucleotides line up with TRBD1. The CDR3 is 16 amino acids. Unmatched junction bases numbered 8, after V lost 4 bases and J lost 0 bases. CDR1 and CDR2 (germline): SGHDN, FVKESK.

This clone was recorded a few times. The J gene is TRBJ2-7, the V gene TRBV4-2; 10 nucleotides align to TRBD1. The junction had 5 bases not matched to a gene; V was cut back by 4 bases and J by 5 bases. Germline assignment: CDR1 LGHNA and CDR2 YNFKEQ. The CDR3 runs 14 residues. CDR3 residues: CASSRGGTGDEQYF. Here the CDR3 DNA reads TGTGCCAGCAGCCGTGGGGGGACAGGGGACGAGCAGTACTTC.

The chain joins TRBV7-2 to TRBJ1-2; a possible D gene is TRBD1 (6 bases). This CDR3 region has 14 residues. CDR1 and CDR2 (germline): SGHTA, FQGNSA. Between the trimmed V and J ends, which lost 5 bases and 2 bases, there was a span of 12 bases. The CDR3: CASSQARGNYGYTF. The CDR3 bases are TGTGCCAGCAGCCAGGCGAGGGGGAACTATGGCTACACCTTC. Variable domain in full (rest from reference TRBV7-2 and TRBJ1-2): GAGVSQSPSNKVTEKGKDVELRCDPISGHTALYWYRQSLGQGLEFLIYFQGNSAPDKSGLPSDRFSAERTGGSVSTLTIQRTQQEDSAVYLCASSQARGNYGYTFGSGTRLTVV.

A few counts support this clone. The chain links TRBV20-1 to TRBJ2-7, with unresolved D. The CDR3 loop spans 11 amino acids. Trimming left V 2 bases short and J 4 bases short, with 6 bases between. The germline gives CDR1 DFQATT, CDR2 SNEGSKA (reference sequence). The CDR3 loop reads CSARKTYEQYF. The DNA of the CDR3 is TGCAGTGCTAGAAAAACTTACGAGCAGTACTTC.